A selection of T cell receptor beta chains follows, all from one sample in a study of T cell responses to AZD1222 COVID-19 vaccine. Produced via immunoSEQ multiplex PCR; TCRdb's table is partial and in-frame only. The table has over 85,000 clones, about 86% seen once. Specimen: peripheral blood, collected on day 0 of AZD1222 vaccination. These receptor sequences come from an adult in good health. CDR3s include the opening cysteine and the closing phenylalanine or tryptophan. The order of the fields is D gene, clone size, J gene, V gene, CDR3 protein, CDR3 DNA. D genes are given only for firm matches. Size is omitted from some rows. Given values are once, few, many or a class for expanded clones.

D: NA; size: NA; J: TRBJ2-5; V: TRBV11-1; CDR3: CASSPLGREQETQYF; DNA: TGTGCCAGCAGCCCGCTTGGACGGGAGCAAGAGACCCAGTACTTC
D: TRBD1; size: once; J: TRBJ1-1; V: TRBV15; CDR3: CATSSTGGNTEAFF; DNA: TGTGCCACCAGCTCCACAGGGGGCAACACTGAAGCTTTCTTT
D: NA; size: NA; J: TRBJ1-1; V: TRBV7-9; CDR3: CASSLAGSIPGAFF; DNA: TGTGCCAGCAGCTTAGCCGGGAGCATCCCTGGGGCTTTCTTT
D: NA; size: NA; J: TRBJ2-7; V: TRBV11-2; CDR3: CASSLSELGEQYF; DNA: TGTGCCAGCAGCTTATCGGAGCTCGGAGAGCAGTACTTC
D: TRBD1; size: NA; J: TRBJ1-1; V: TRBV2; CDR3: CASSPARGMNTEAFF; DNA: TGTGCCAGCAGTCCGGCCAGGGGGATGAACACTGAAGCTTTCTTT
D: TRBD1; size: NA; J: TRBJ2-3; V: TRBV6-4; CDR3: CASSPTGGITDTQYF; DNA: TGTGCCAGCAGCCCGACAGGGGGGATCACAGATACGCAGTATTTT
D: NA; size: NA; J: TRBJ2-1; V: TRBV29-1; CDR3: CSVEGPSSYNEQFF; DNA: TGCAGCGTTGAGGGACCGAGCTCCTACAATGAGCAGTTCTTC
D: NA; size: NA; J: TRBJ1-2; V: TRBV6-1; CDR3: CASSEVQGHYGYTF; DNA: TGTGCCAGCAGTGAAGTTCAGGGCCACTATGGCTACACCTTC
D: NA; size: NA; J: TRBJ2-2; V: TRBV7-8; CDR3: CASSSHFGDGELFF; DNA: TGTGCCAGCAGCTCCCACTTCGGAGACGGGGAGCTGTTTTTT
D: TRBD1; size: NA; J: TRBJ2-1; V: TRBV6-2/TRBV6-3; CDR3: CASSYASGTGYNEQFF; DNA: TGTGCCAGCAGTTACGCATCCGGGACAGGGTACAATGAGCAGTTCTTC
D: TRBD1; size: NA; J: TRBJ1-4; V: TRBV4-1; CDR3: CASSRDRPGGNEKLFF; DNA: TGCGCCAGCAGCCGGGACAGGCCCGGGGGAAACGAAAAACTGTTTTTT
D: TRBD2; size: NA; J: TRBJ2-1; V: TRBV7-9; CDR3: CASSLGAGAYNEQFF; DNA: TGTGCCAGCAGCTTGGGAGCGGGAGCCTACAATGAGCAGTTCTTC
D: NA; size: NA; J: TRBJ2-5; V: TRBV5-4; CDR3: CASSIPGRSQETQYF; DNA: TGTGCCAGCAGCATCCCGGGGCGCTCCCAAGAGACCCAGTACTTC
D: TRBD1; size: NA; J: TRBJ2-6; V: TRBV28; CDR3: CASSVPGQAYSGANVLTF; DNA: TGTGCCAGCAGTGTGCCGGGACAGGCGTACTCTGGGGCCAACGTCCTGACTTTC
D: NA; size: NA; J: TRBJ2-7; V: TRBV4-3; CDR3: CASSQEGSGASYEQYF; DNA: TGCGCCAGCAGCCAAGAAGGATCTGGGGCGTCGTACGAGCAGTACTTC
D: TRBD1; size: NA; J: TRBJ1-4; V: TRBV9; CDR3: CASSVDGDRVGEKLFF; DNA: TGTGCCAGCAGCGTAGACGGGGACAGGGTGGGTGAAAAACTGTTTTTT
D: NA; size: NA; J: TRBJ1-2; V: TRBV12-3/TRBV12-4; CDR3: CASSLGLYGYTF; DNA: TGTGCCAGCAGTTTAGGGTTGTATGGCTACACCTTC
D: NA; size: NA; J: TRBJ2-2; V: TRBV28; CDR3: CASSRGVSTGELFF; DNA: TGTGCCAGCAGTCGGGGCGTCAGCACCGGGGAGCTGTTTTTT
D: NA; size: NA; J: TRBJ2-7; V: TRBV4-3; CDR3: CASSRGAGYEQYF; DNA: TGCGCCAGCAGCCGCGGTGCGGGTTACGAGCAGTACTTC
D: NA; size: NA; J: TRBJ1-1; V: TRBV7-3; CDR3: CASSDRGSEAFF; DNA: TGTGCCAGCAGCGACCGGGGCTCTGAAGCTTTCTTT
D: NA; size: NA; J: TRBJ1-4; V: TRBV7-2; CDR3: CASSPLLTNNEKLFF; DNA: TGTGCCAGCAGCCCACTTCTGACAAACAATGAAAAACTGTTTTTT
D: TRBD1; size: NA; J: TRBJ2-7; V: TRBV30; CDR3: CAWGRGQRAYEQYF; DNA: TGTGCCTGGGGTCGGGGACAGAGAGCCTACGAGCAGTACTTC
D: NA; size: few; J: TRBJ1-6; V: TRBV9; CDR3: CASSAVGGRSSYNSPLHF; DNA: TGTGCCAGCAGCGCCGTGGGTGGCAGGAGCTCCTATAATTCACCCCTCCACTTT
D: NA; size: NA; J: TRBJ2-3; V: TRBV11-2; CDR3: CASSQVGGSHTDTQYF; DNA: TGTGCCAGCAGTCAAGTAGGGGGGTCCCATACAGATACGCAGTATTTT
D: NA; size: NA; J: TRBJ1-1; V: TRBV6-5; CDR3: CASSYGDTEAFF; DNA: TGTGCCAGCAGTTACGGCGACACTGAAGCTTTCTTT
D: NA; size: NA; J: TRBJ1-3; V: TRBV9; CDR3: CASSSTQGAISGNTIYF; DNA: TGTGCCAGCAGCTCAACACAGGGCGCCATCTCTGGAAACACCATATATTTT
D: NA; size: NA; J: TRBJ2-7; V: TRBV28; CDR3: CASTRDPRYEQYF; DNA: TGTGCCAGTACTCGGGACCCCAGATACGAGCAGTACTTC
D: TRBD1; size: NA; J: TRBJ2-5; V: TRBV19; CDR3: CASSRPGQGIETQYF; DNA: TGTGCCAGTAGTAGACCGGGACAGGGGATCGAGACCCAGTACTTC
D: NA; size: NA; J: TRBJ1-4; V: TRBV2; CDR3: CASSGPGGAPTNEKLFF; DNA: TGTGCCAGCAGCGGCCCGGGGGGGGCGCCCACTAATGAAAAACTGTTTTTT
D: NA; size: NA; J: TRBJ1-1; V: TRBV15; CDR3: CATSREGAMNTEAFF; DNA: TGTGCCACCAGCAGAGAAGGGGCCATGAACACTGAAGCTTTCTTT
D: NA; size: NA; J: TRBJ1-3; V: TRBV5-6; CDR3: CASSLRARSGNTIYF; DNA: TGTGCCAGCAGCTTAAGGGCGAGGTCTGGAAACACCATATATTTT
D: NA; size: NA; J: TRBJ2-1; V: TRBV9; CDR3: CASSAGARAYNEQFF; DNA: TGTGCCAGCAGCGCCGGGGCAAGGGCCTACAATGAGCAGTTCTTC
D: NA; size: NA; J: TRBJ2-3; V: TRBV7-2; CDR3: CAGGSGNTQYF; DNA: TGTGCGGGAGGATCGGGCAATACGCAGTATTTT
D: NA; size: NA; J: TRBJ1-2; V: TRBV29-1; CDR3: CSVDRRDGYTF; DNA: TGCAGCGTTGACAGGCGAGATGGCTACACCTTC
D: NA; size: NA; J: TRBJ1-2; V: TRBV28; CDR3: CASSLDGYHGYTF; DNA: TGTGCCAGCAGTTTAGACGGCTATCATGGCTACACCTTC
D: NA; size: NA; J: TRBJ1-4; V: TRBV6-6; CDR3: CASSYIATNEKLFF; DNA: TGTGCCAGCAGTTATATCGCAACTAATGAAAAACTGTTTTTT
D: NA; size: once; J: TRBJ1-2; V: TRBV4-3; CDR3: CASSQDRGTHGYTF; DNA: TGCGCCAGCAGCCAAGATCGAGGGACGCATGGCTACACCTTC
D: TRBD2; size: NA; J: TRBJ2-1; V: TRBV25-1; CDR3: CASSELTGGGQFF; DNA: TGTGCCAGCAGTGAACTGACGGGAGGAGGGCAGTTCTTC
D: TRBD1; size: NA; J: TRBJ1-2; V: TRBV5-1; CDR3: CASSLEGDSNYGYTF; DNA: TGCGCCAGCAGCTTGGAAGGGGACAGCAACTATGGCTACACCTTC
D: NA; size: once; J: TRBJ1-3; V: TRBV4-3; CDR3: CASSQDEFSGNTIYF; DNA: TGCGCCAGCAGCCAAGATGAGTTCTCTGGAAACACCATATATTTT
D: TRBD1; size: once; J: TRBJ1-2; V: TRBV28; CDR3: CASSSDRGGYTF; DNA: TGTGCCAGCAGTTCTGACAGGGGCGGCTACACCTTC
D: NA; size: NA; J: TRBJ2-7; V: TRBV6-5; CDR3: CASSYSGDEQYF; DNA: TGTGCCAGCAGTTACTCAGGGGACGAGCAGTACTTC
D: NA; size: NA; J: TRBJ1-2; V: TRBV27; CDR3: CASSLNRLTGNYGYTF; DNA: TGTGCCAGCAGTTTAAACAGGCTCACAGGAAACTATGGCTACACCTTC
D: NA; size: NA; J: TRBJ1-2; V: TRBV30; CDR3: CAWLSLYYGYTF; DNA: TGTGCCTGGTTGAGCCTTTACTATGGCTACACCTTC
D: NA; size: NA; J: TRBJ1-2; V: TRBV11-2; CDR3: CASSLAGAKRGYTF; DNA: TGTGCCAGCAGCTTAGCCGGGGCAAAAAGGGGCTACACCTTC
D: TRBD2; size: NA; J: TRBJ2-5; V: TRBV19; CDR3: CASMGSGGPRETQYF; DNA: TGTGCCAGTATGGGGTCGGGGGGGCCACGGGAGACCCAGTACTTC
D: NA; size: NA; J: TRBJ2-1; V: TRBV11-2; CDR3: CASSSVPSPYNEQFF; DNA: TGTGCCAGCAGCTCCGTCCCGTCTCCCTACAATGAGCAGTTCTTC